This T cell receptor beta chain was observed in a study of shared clonotypes between healthy human individuals. Findings and limits, study-wide: When compared with the clonotypes that were shared by all four sorted-subset donors, the non-shared clonotypes turned out to have lower generation probabilities. Depth was large, yet rarefaction showed that sorted-subset sequencing was incomplete.

Assay execution proceeded at the deep level. Assay: immunoSEQ multiplex PCR; the TCRdb copy retains only in-frame clones and omits some. The table lists millions of clones, 85% to 95% of them singletons. For this clone: Antigen specificity is unknown.

V shed 8 bases, J shed 3 bases, and the junction held 7 bases outside the gene matches. The CDR3 sequence is 14 residues long. Germline CDR1 is MNHNS and CDR2 is SASEGT. The clonotype originates from a man between 18 and 35 years old in good health. V usage is TRBV6-1 and J usage is TRBJ1-2; TRBD1 matches 9 bases. Sequencing was performed on naive CD4+ T cells sorted from blood. The subset: CD45RA+ positively selected. CDR3 nucleotide sequence: TGTGCCAGCGGAAAGACAGGGGGGGACTATGGCTACACCTTC. This encodes CASGKTGGDYGYTF.